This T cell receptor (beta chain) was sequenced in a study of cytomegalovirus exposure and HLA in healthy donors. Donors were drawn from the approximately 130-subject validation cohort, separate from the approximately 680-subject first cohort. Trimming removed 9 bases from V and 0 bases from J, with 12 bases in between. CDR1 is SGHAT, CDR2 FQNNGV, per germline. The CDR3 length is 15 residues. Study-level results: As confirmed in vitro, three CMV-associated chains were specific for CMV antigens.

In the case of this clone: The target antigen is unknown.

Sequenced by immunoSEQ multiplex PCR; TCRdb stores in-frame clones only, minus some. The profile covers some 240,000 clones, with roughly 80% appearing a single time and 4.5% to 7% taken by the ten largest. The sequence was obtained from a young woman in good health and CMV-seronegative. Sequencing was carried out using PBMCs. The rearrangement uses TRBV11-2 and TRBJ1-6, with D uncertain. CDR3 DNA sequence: TGTGCCAGTCAGGCGTCGAGCTCCTATAATTCACCCCTCCACTTT. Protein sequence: CASQASSSYNSPLHF.